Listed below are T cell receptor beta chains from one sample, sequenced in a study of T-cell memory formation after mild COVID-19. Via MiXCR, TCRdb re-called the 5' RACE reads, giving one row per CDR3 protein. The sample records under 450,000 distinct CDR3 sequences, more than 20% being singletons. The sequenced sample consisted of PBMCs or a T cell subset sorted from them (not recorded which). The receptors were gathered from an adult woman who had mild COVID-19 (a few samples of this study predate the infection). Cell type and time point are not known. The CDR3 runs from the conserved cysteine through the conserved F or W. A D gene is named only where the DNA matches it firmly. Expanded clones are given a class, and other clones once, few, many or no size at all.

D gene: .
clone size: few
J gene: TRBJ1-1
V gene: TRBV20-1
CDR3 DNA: TGCAGTGCTAGAGATAGGAGTTTAAAAAGAATGAACACTGAAGCTTTCTTT
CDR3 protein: CSARDRSLKRMNTEAFF

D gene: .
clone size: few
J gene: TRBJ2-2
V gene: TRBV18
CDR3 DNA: TGTGCCAGCTCACCACCAGTCGGGACCGGGGAGCTGTTTTTT
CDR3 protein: CASSPPVGTGELFF

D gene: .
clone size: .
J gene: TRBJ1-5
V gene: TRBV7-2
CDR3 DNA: TGTGCCAGCAGCCCATCCGGGGCCCGCCAGCCCCAGCATTTT
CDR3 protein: CASSPSGARQPQHF

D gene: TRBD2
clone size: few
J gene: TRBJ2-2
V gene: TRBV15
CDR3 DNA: TGTGCCACCAGCAGACTCCCGGGGACTACCCGGGGGGAGCTGTTTTTT
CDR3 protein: CATSRLPGTTRGELFF

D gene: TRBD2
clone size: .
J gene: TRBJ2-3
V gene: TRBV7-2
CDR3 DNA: TGTGCCAGCAGTCGACTAGCGGGAGCGGCAGATACGCAGTATTTT
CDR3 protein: CASSRLAGAADTQYF

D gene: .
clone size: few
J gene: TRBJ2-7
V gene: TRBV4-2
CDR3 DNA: TGTGCCAGCAGCCAAGATATGATGGCCTACGAGCAGTACTTC
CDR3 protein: CASSQDMMAYEQYF

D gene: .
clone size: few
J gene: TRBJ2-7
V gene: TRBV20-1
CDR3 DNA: TGCAGTGCTAGAGCTCCGGGGGTGTGGGAGCAGTACTTC
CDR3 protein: CSARAPGVWEQYF

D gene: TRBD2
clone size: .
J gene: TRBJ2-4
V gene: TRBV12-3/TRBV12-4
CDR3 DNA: TGTGCCAGCAGTCACCCGGGACTAGCTGCCAAAAACATTCAGTACTTC
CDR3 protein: CASSHPGLAAKNIQYF

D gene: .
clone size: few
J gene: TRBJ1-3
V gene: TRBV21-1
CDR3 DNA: .
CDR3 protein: CASSKVWGQGANTIYF

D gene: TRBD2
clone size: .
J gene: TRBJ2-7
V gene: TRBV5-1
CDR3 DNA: TGCGCCAGCAGCACACTAGCGGGGGCCGAGCAGTACTTC
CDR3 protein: CASSTLAGAEQYF

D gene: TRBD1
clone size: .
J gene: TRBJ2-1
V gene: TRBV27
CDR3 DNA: TGTGCCACCGGAAGACAGGGGTTCAACAATGAGCAGTTCTTC
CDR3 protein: CATGRQGFNNEQFF

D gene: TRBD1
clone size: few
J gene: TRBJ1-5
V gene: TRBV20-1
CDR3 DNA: TGCAGTGCGGTGCCCGAGGTACCGGGACAGGGATTTCAGCCCCAGCATTTT
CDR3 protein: CSAVPEVPGQGFQPQHF

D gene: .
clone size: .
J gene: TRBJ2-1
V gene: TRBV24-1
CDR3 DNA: TGTGCCACCAGTGTTCTGGCCCGGGGGTACGATCCTGAGCAGTTCTTC
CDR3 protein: CATSVLARGYDPEQFF

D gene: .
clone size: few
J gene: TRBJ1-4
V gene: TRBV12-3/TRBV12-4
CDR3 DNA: TGTGCCAGCAGTTTTGTGACACACAGAACTAATGAAAAACTGTTTTTT
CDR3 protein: CASSFVTHRTNEKLFF

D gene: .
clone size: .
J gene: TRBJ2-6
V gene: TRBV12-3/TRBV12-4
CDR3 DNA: TGTGCCAGCAGTGACTGGGGAGCTGGGGCCAACGTCCTGACTTTC
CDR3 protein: CASSDWGAGANVLTF